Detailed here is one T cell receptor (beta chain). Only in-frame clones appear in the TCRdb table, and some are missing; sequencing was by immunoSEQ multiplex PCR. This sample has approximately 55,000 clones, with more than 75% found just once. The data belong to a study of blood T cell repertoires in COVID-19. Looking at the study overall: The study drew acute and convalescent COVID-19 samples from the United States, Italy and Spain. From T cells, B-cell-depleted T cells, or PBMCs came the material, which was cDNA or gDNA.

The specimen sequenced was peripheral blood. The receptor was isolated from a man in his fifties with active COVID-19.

The CDR3 here is CASSIGGKAEAFF. The CDR3 coding sequence is TGTGCCAGTAGTATTGGGGGGAAGGCTGAAGCTTTCTTT. The chain recombines TRBV19 with TRBJ1-1; the D gene is possibly TRBD1 (5 bases). Trimming pared 3 bases from V and 6 bases from J, leaving 11 bases between. Per germline, CDR1 LNHDA and CDR2 SQIVND (reference sequence). The CDR3 is made up of 13 amino acids. Supplemented by reference TRBV19 and TRBJ1-1, the full variable domain reads DGGITQSPKYLFRKEGQNVTLSCEQNLNHDAMYWYRQDPGQGLRLIYYSQIVNDFQKGDIAEGYSVSREKKESFPLTVTSAQKNPTAFYLCASSIGGKAEAFFGQGTRLTVV.